This T cell receptor beta chain was recovered during a study of cytomegalovirus exposure and HLA in healthy donors (dated by TCRdb to the late 2010s). As for the study more broadly: An earlier analysis of some 550 of the donors reported 250 to 350 Gb of sequence data and some 120 million unique TCR beta sequences from 150 million to 200 million T cells. In addition to the first cohort of about 650 subjects, a separate validation cohort of 100 to 150 different subjects was used. Donor age, sex, ethnicity and CMV serostatus were compiled together with the repertoire data. Across roughly 420 genotyped donors of the cohort, an average of approximately 220,000 unique TCR beta nucleotide sequences per donor were sequenced, and roughly 17% of those sequences were non-productive. Rather than using new phenotypic data, the later analysis identified candidate immune exposures from TCR beta sequences and from how often those sequences occurred across donors. Class I and class II HLA loci were covered by the typing at four-digit resolution. An earlier analysis of 587 of the donors used high-throughput TCR beta sequencing to judge whether each TCR beta V gene segment behaved as functional or pseudogenic. Of the 300 to 400 genotyped donors, approximately 82% fell in the genetic ancestry cluster associated with self-reported Caucasian donors. All discovery cohort repertoires had been generated using a single sequencing platform. An early release that covered fewer than 750 HLA-typed donors contained about 300 gigabases of sequencing data and tens of millions of unique TCR sequences. The number of donors typed differed by locus, with 629-630 for A, B, C, DRB1 and DQB1, about 500 for DQA1, 606 for DPA1, and under 490 for DPB1. The study was designed to test whether signatures of past pathogen exposure could be identified by cataloging public T cell receptors. The study combined high-throughput TCR immunosequencing, statistical association of individual TCRs with disease status, and machine learning to predict cytomegalovirus infection status. Because of strong linkage in the cohort, five DR-DQ haplotypes were treated as single units for association and clustering. A later genetic analysis used genome-wide SNP genotypes for about 60% of the roughly 700 donors, treating that subset as a discovery cohort. Using immunosequencing, the study profiled T cell repertoires from some 670 subjects and related those repertoires to cytomegalovirus serostatus. To study patterns of TCR occurrence, a later analysis re-analyzed previously published TCR beta repertoires from around 700 donors and added high-resolution HLA genotyping. Study-wide findings and limitations: Most CMV-associated TCR beta chains appeared to be HLA-restricted in a later analysis, and the HLA associations seemed to be driven largely by CMV exposure. The only immune exposure information available for the cohort was CMV serostatus. Only TCR beta chains were sequenced in this cohort, and the absence of alpha or paired-chain data limited detectable features. At a false discovery rate of 0.05, a later analysis linked under 20,000 TCR beta sequences to specific HLA alleles. Some IMGT-functional V segments, including TRBV6-2 and TRBV6-3, could not be told apart with the 87-base-pair reads, so those segments were excluded. Assigning TCR associations to individual alleles was difficult when HLA alleles, especially DR and DQ, strongly co-occurred. V-gene and J-gene trimming of TCR beta chains was associated with a missense DCLRE1C variant in a later genetic analysis, and the association was replicated in an independent cohort. Correlated functional status among segregating V segments might be attributable to linkage disequilibrium, but an unknown experimental factor could not be ruled out. In a later analysis, several top co-occurrence clusters were reported to appear linked to parvovirus B19, influenza, CMV and Epstein-Barr virus. In an earlier analysis of several hundred of the donors, most TCR beta V segments were observed in productive rearrangements about 87% or about 30% of the time, broadly matching IMGT annotations. Because counts were too low, 15 or so rarely observed V segments, including chromosome 9 orphons, were excluded from the earlier analysis of 587 of the donors. A further reported finding was that TCR beta sequences accurately predicted the HLA-A and HLA-B alleles for most subjects in the first cohort. A group of highly shared sequence variants was considered likely to be a technical artifact of the sequencing pipeline. The classifier was reported to diagnose cytomegalovirus status with high specificity and sensitivity in both the original cohort and the validation cohort. Across donors, most TCR sequences were observed very rarely, whereas some public TCRs were present in many individuals. Presence/absence analyses assumed roughly uniform sequencing depth across donors, an assumption that may not hold. The study gave a list of about 150 TCR beta chains associated with cytomegalovirus. Three of the identified cytomegalovirus-associated TCR beta chains were confirmed in vitro to be specific for cytomegalovirus antigens. A later analysis found that HLA-associated TCR beta chains were more clonally expanded and had lower generation probabilities than equally common non-associated chains. Because HLA typing was unavailable for some donors at each locus, only the typed subset was used in association tests. According to a later analysis, TCR association rates differed among HLA loci, with DRB1 alleles showing the most associated TCRs and HLA-C alleles showing the fewest. The authors suggested that the approach could potentially be extended to other disease states and immunological phenotypes. Compared with the approximately 670-donor mean, donors in an Asian-associated ancestry cluster had fewer N-insertions in productive TCRs, according to a later genetic analysis.

Receptors were amplified or captured by the immunoSEQ multiplex PCR assay. For the multiplex PCR, a mixture combining 60 forward primers for TCR Vbeta segments and 13 reverse primers for TCR Jbeta segments was used. The CDR3 region of rearranged TCR beta genes was amplified from genomic DNA with a multiplex PCR assay. On the Illumina HiSeq System, the amplified TCR beta libraries were sequenced as 87-base-pair reads. The original pipeline was this. In a later analysis, 70 million to 95 million unique TCR beta chains were counted across the roughly 700 repertoires, and roughly 10 million of these chains were shared by at least two donors. A nearest-neighbor algorithm error-corrected the raw reads and collapsed the reads into unique sequences, merging closely related sequences to remove PCR and sequencing errors. Alignment of CDR3 sequences to IMGT reference sequences was used to assign V, D and J gene segments. Each retained sequence needed at least a six-nucleotide match to both a V gene segment and a J gene segment. Rearrangements were called productive when the CDR3 lacked stop codons and stayed in frame with V and J; all others were non-productive. CDR3 was defined by IMGT convention, running from the second conserved V-encoded cysteine to the conserved J-encoded phenylalanine. In an earlier analysis of approximately 500 of the donors, sequences lacking an unambiguous match to a single V gene segment were excluded. An earlier analysis of several hundred of the donors called V segments functional above 56.7% productive rearrangements and segregating when the between-donor standard deviation exceeded 5%. To diagnose cytomegalovirus status from the catalog of TCR beta chain sequences, a statistical classification framework was built. In a later analysis, V and J genes were assigned by comparing TCR nucleotide sequences against IMGT/GENE-DB human TR gene sequences. The TCRdist pipeline was used in a later analysis to assign CDR3 sequences and most-parsimonious VDJ recombination scenarios. In a later analysis, every TCR beta chain was defined by the combination of its CDR3 amino acid sequence and its V-gene family, and reads without a unique V-gene family were dropped. As a way to deal with suspected cross-contamination and a sequencing artifact, a later analysis dropped nearly 600 nucleotide sequences that were highly shared and had low generation probability. A later analysis calculated a clonal expansion index for each public chain from normalized within-repertoire ranks of inferred template counts. In a later analysis, generation probabilities were computed using a VDJ recombination model fitted to out-of-frame rearrangements, and the results were checked against IGoR. Hypergeometric tests were used in a later analysis to score TCR-TCR, TCR-HLA and TCR-CMV co-occurrence, with a repertoire-size bias correction applied to the TCR pairs. In a later analysis, false discovery rates were estimated by permuting HLA or CMV assignments 20 times. In a later analysis, co-occurring TCRs were grouped with DBSCAN, and TCRdist sequence similarity was added when clustering was performed within HLA-allele-positive subsets. Repertoires with fewer than 30,000 or more than 120,000 public chains, plus five repertoires with anomalous nucleotide sharing, were excluded from co-occurrence clustering. The table was pulled from immuneACCESS by TCRdb, which kept in-frame rearrangements only. Such tables lose some clones; where checked, under half of the loss comes from unresolved V genes, and the rest has no known cause. That table supplies the V and J calls and clone size; D and trimming were determined from the DNA. For this sample the table gives 85,000 to 120,000 clones, of which approximately 71% were detected only once. The top ten clones comprise around 9.6% of the sample.

Concerning this clone: Its binding antigen is unknown. No quality values exist for individual bases; no much larger clone is one base distant.

Its CDR3 holds 16 amino acids, cysteine through phenylalanine. The kept DNA is CDR3 alone, 48 bases in frame from the first base. Between the V and J ends, shortened by 0 bases and 7 bases respectively, the junction contains 18 bases. The germline V gene specifies SGHTA as CDR1 and FQGNSA as CDR2. In total, roughly 710 healthy bone marrow donors made up the cohort. All cohort members were sampled while nominally healthy, although unrecorded immune exposures were likely present. The donor was CMV seropositive and belonged to the group of 250 to 300 seropositive cohort members. A peripheral blood sample was collected from each donor, and TCR beta sequencing was performed on peripheral blood mononuclear cells. The Qiagen DNeasy Blood Extraction Kit was used to extract genomic DNA from the blood cell samples.

Recombination joined TRBV7-2 with TRBJ2-5, with TRBD1 as a weak D call on 5 bases. What was sequenced was PBMCs. This sequence originates from a male donor in good health and CMV-seropositive. The CDR3 has the sequence CASSLAAQAVQGTQYF. The nucleotides read TGTGCCAGCAGCTTAGCAGCGCAGGCCGTGCAGGGGACCCAGTACTTC. The full variable domain, with segments outside the CDR3 supplied by the reference TRBV7-2 and TRBJ2-5 proteins, appears as GAGVSQSPSNKVTEKGKDVELRCDPISGHTALYWYRQSLGQGLEFLIYFQGNSAPDKSGLPSDRFSAERTGGSVSTLTIQRTQQEDSAVYLCASSLAAQAVQGTQYFGPGTRLLVL.